The 27 T cell receptor beta chains listed next were all sequenced from one sample in a study of shared clonotypes between healthy human individuals. TCRdb's table, derived via immunoSEQ multiplex PCR, lists solely in-frame clones and lacks some. The top ten clones hold more than 1.5% of a sample with about 2.1 million clones, around 95% of them seen once. Naive CD8 populations comprised CD45RO-negative cells positively selected for CCR7, excluding terminally differentiated effector memory CD45RA+ cells. The sequencing input was naive CD8+ T cells from PBMCs. The receptors were sampled from a man in his late teens or twenties in good health. Some clones in this sample may be carry-over from other donors' samples.

The genes are TRBV21-1 and TRBJ2-6; the listed D gene, TRBD1, was not tested against the DNA. TRBV21-1 is a recognized pseudogene. The CDR3 contains 16 residues. In nucleotides, the CDR3 is TGTGCCAGCAGCAAAGTTAAGGGGTTTGGGGCCAACGTCCTGACTTTC. It codes for CASSKVKGFGANVLTF.

V gene TRBV27 combines with J gene TRBJ2-5; 14 nucleotides align to TRBD2. After removal of 5 bases from V and 4 bases from J, the junction contained 9 bases not matched to a gene. The CDR3 covers 17 residues. The germline V gene encodes CDR1 MNHEY and CDR2 SMNVEV (reference sequence). The CDR3 DNA is TGTGCCAGCAGTGTGACTAGCGGGAGGGCCGGGTCAGAGACCCAGTACTTC. This sequence encodes CASSVTSGRAGSETQYF.

The chain uses TRBV7-3 and TRBJ2-3; D might be TRBD2 (5 bases). CDR3 size: 15 residues. The V end lost 5 bases, the J end lost 0 bases, and 12 bases lay between the germline ends. CDR1 and CDR2 (germline): SGHTA, FQGTGA. This CDR3 reads CASSASHFSTDTQYF. CDR3 DNA sequence: TGTGCCAGCAGCGCTAGCCATTTTAGCACAGATACGCAGTATTTT.

The genes are TRBV7-9 and TRBJ2-7; D perhaps matches TRBD2 (7 bases). Between the trimmed V and J ends, which lost 7 bases and 1 base, there was a span of 14 bases. Germline CDR1 SEHNR, CDR2 FQNEAQ (reference sequence). The CDR3 covers 14 residues. CDR3: CASTWGGRSYEQYF. The CDR3 nucleotides read TGTGCCAGCACCTGGGGGGGGCGGTCCTACGAGCAGTACTTC.

V usage is TRBV9 and J usage is TRBJ2-5; 7 bases line up with TRBD1. The J segment lost 3 bases and the V segment lost 3 bases, leaving 8 bases of the junction unmatched. The germline V gene has CDR1 SGDLS and CDR2 YYNGEE. This CDR3 comprises 15 residues. CDR3 residues: CASSEWTGPKETQYF. The CDR3 bases are TGTGCCAGCAGCGAGTGGACAGGCCCGAAAGAGACCCAGTACTTC.

The chain has TRBV13 and TRBJ2-2; maybe TRBD2 (6 bases). Per the germline V gene, CDR1 is PRHDT and CDR2 is FYEKMQ (reference sequence). With 4 bases removed from V and 4 bases from J, the gap between germline ends came to 19 bases. This CDR3 is built from 17 residues. The CDR3 sequence is CASSSSRLDFGTGELFF. The CDR3, as DNA: TGTGCCAGCAGCTCTTCACGACTAGATTTCGGCACCGGGGAGCTGTTTTTT.

The V gene is TRBV19, the J gene TRBJ1-2; D is unclear. Trimming removed 6 bases from V and 5 bases from J, with 19 bases in between. Germline V gives CDR1 LNHDA, CDR2 SQIVND (reference sequence). CDR3 length: 15 amino acids. The CDR3 protein is CASRGKAYGKYGYTF. In nucleotides, the CDR3 is TGTGCCAGTAGGGGCAAAGCGTATGGCAAATATGGCTACACCTTC. Together with reference TRBV19 and TRBJ1-2, the CDR3 gives the full variable domain: DGGITQSPKYLFRKEGQNVTLSCEQNLNHDAMYWYRQDPGQGLRLIYYSQIVNDFQKGDIAEGYSVSREKKESFPLTVTSAQKNPTAFYLCASRGKAYGKYGYTFGSGTRLTVV.

A remark on this clone: Other DNA sequences in this specimen translate into the identical CDR3. The V and J genes are TRBV7-2 and TRBJ2-3; 10 bases map to TRBD2. Trimming cost V 4 bases and J 3 bases; bases outside gene matches: 7. CDR1 is SGHTA, CDR2 FQGNSA, per germline. CDR3 length: 16 amino acids. CDR3 residues: CASSSRTSGRTDTQYF. CDR3 nucleotide sequence: TGTGCCAGCAGCTCACGGACTAGCGGACGTACAGATACGCAGTATTTT.

This clone occurred once. The chain links TRBV5-1 to TRBJ2-7, with D possibly matching TRBD2 (5 bases). The V gene's germline CDR1 is SGHRS and CDR2 YFSETQ. V lost 0 bases and J 6 bases, leaving 19 bases between the germline ends. This CDR3 region has 16 residues. DNA for the CDR3: TGCGCCAGCAGCTTGGCCGTGAATCCCGGGGTGACCGAGCAGTACTTC. It encodes CASSLAVNPGVTEQYF.

CDR3 sequence (DNA): TGTGCCAGCAGTCTGACTCGCGCCTACGAGCAGTACTTC. Its translation is CASSLTRAYEQYF. V is TRBV6-1 and J is TRBJ2-7; D uncertain. V lost 5 bases and J 2 bases, leaving 10 bases between the germline ends. The CDR3 consists of 13 residues. Looked up from germline, CDR1 is MNHNS and CDR2 is SASEGT.

This chain uses TRBV19 with TRBJ2-3; the D gene is possibly TRBD2 (5 bases). The germline V and J ends were trimmed by 5 bases and 0 bases, with 15 bases remaining between them. Germline CDR1 and CDR2: LNHDA and SQIVND (reference sequence). The CDR3 spans 16 residues. This CDR3 is CASSPHRGLSTDTQYF. The CDR3 DNA reads as TGTGCCAGTAGTCCCCATCGCGGACTTAGCACAGATACGCAGTATTTT. The entire variable domain, with the rest obtained from reference TRBV19 and TRBJ2-3, is as follows: DGGITQSPKYLFRKEGQNVTLSCEQNLNHDAMYWYRQDPGQGLRLIYYSQIVNDFQKGDIAEGYSVSREKKESFPLTVTSAQKNPTAFYLCASSPHRGLSTDTQYFGPGTRLTVL.

Remarks on this clone: Other DNA variants within this sample encode the same CDR3. V and J are TRBV27 and TRBJ2-1; 10 bases align to TRBD1. Germline CDR1 reads MNHEY; CDR2 reads SMNVEV (reference sequence). CDR3 length equals 14 residues. V lost 4 bases to trimming and J lost 4 bases; unmatched junction nucleotides: 1. The CDR3 sequence is CASSWGQGYNEQFF. CDR3 sequence (DNA): TGTGCCAGCAGTTGGGGACAGGGGTACAATGAGCAGTTCTTC.

The J gene is TRBJ2-7, the V gene TRBV6-1; D could derive from TRBD1 or TRBD2 (5 bases each). The CDR3 is 15 residues long. Germline V lookup: CDR1 MNHNS, CDR2 SASEGT. Trimming removed 5 bases at V and 0 bases at J, with 14 bases between. The CDR3 loop reads CASSKSRDVSYEQYF. The CDR3 DNA follows: TGTGCCAGCAGTAAGTCCCGGGACGTCTCCTACGAGCAGTACTTC.

The gene calls are TRBV4-3 and TRBJ2-7; 9 bases fit TRBD1. CDR1 and CDR2 from the germline V gene are LGHNA and YSLEER. The CDR3 spans 15 residues. The J segment lost 6 bases and the V segment lost 3 bases, leaving 9 bases of the junction unmatched. CDR3 coding DNA: TGCGCCAGCAGCCACACCGGGACAGGGAGTGGCGAGCAGTACTTC. Protein: CASSHTGTGSGEQYF.

The CDR3 spells CASSTPRLAGVYEQYF. CDR3 nucleotide sequence: TGTGCCAGCAGCACCCCTAGACTAGCAGGGGTCTACGAGCAGTACTTC. This chain links TRBV7-9 with TRBJ2-7, with D perhaps matching TRBD2 (7 bases). The CDR3 totals 16 residues. Germline loops: CDR1 SEHNR, CDR2 FQNEAQ (reference sequence). Trimming removed 5 bases from V and 3 bases from J, with 20 bases in between. Supplemented by reference TRBV7-9 and TRBJ2-7, the full variable domain reads DTGVSQNPRHKITKRGQNVTFRCDPISEHNRLYWYRQTLGQGPEFLTYFQNEAQLEKSRLLSDRFSAERPKGSFSTLEIQRTEQGDSAMYLCASSTPRLAGVYEQYFGPGTRLTVT.

V and J are TRBV5-6 and TRBJ2-7; D is ambiguous. This CDR3 contains 15 residues. The germline V and J ends were trimmed by 1 base and 3 bases, with 14 bases remaining between them. Germline CDR1 and CDR2: SGHDT and YYEEEE. For the CDR3, the DNA is TGTGCCAGCAGCTTGAGAGGTTACCTCCGCTACGAGCAGTACTTC. Protein product: CASSLRGYLRYEQYF.

V usage is TRBV5-5 and J usage is TRBJ2-7; TRBD2 matches 9 bases. V lost 8 bases to trimming and J lost 3 bases; unmatched junction nucleotides: 15. Looked up from germline, CDR1 is SGHKS and CDR2 is YYEKEE (reference sequence). This CDR3 region has 16 residues. The CDR3 loop reads CASHPSPRLADYEQYF. In DNA form, the CDR3 reads TGTGCCAGTCACCCCTCCCCACGACTAGCGGACTACGAGCAGTACTTC.

V usage is TRBV29-1 and J usage is TRBJ2-5; D is possibly TRBD1 (5 bases). Trimming left V 4 bases short and J 2 bases short, with 14 bases between. Germline lookup yields CDR1 SQVTM and CDR2 ANQGSEA. The CDR3 runs 14 residues. The CDR3 DNA follows: TGCAGCGTTGGGGGCATTACTGGACAAGAGACCCAGTACTTC. It translates to CSVGGITGQETQYF.

The chain recombines TRBV9 with TRBJ2-1; D may be TRBD1 or TRBD2 (6 bases each). This CDR3 contains 14 residues. CDR1 and CDR2 from the germline V gene are SGDLS and YYNGEE. V was trimmed by 4 bases and J by 9 bases, leaving 17 bases between them. The CDR3 nucleotides read TGTGCCAGCAGCCCCGGAGGGGGGCGAGGTGAGCAGTTCTTC. Translation: CASSPGGGRGEQFF. The whole variable domain, remainder taken from reference TRBV9 and TRBJ2-1, is DSGVTQTPKHLITATGQRVTLRCSPRSGDLSVYWYQQSLDQGLQFLIQYYNGEERAKGNILERFSAQQFPDLHSELNLSSLELGDSALYFCASSPGGGRGEQFFGPGTRLTVL.

This clone was recorded once. V and J are TRBV25-1 and TRBJ1-4; a possible D gene is TRBD1 (5 bases). V lost 2 bases and J lost 4, with 8 bases in between. This CDR3 has 14 residues. In germline, CDR1 is MGHDK, CDR2 SYGVNS. The CDR3 DNA sequence: TGTGCCAGCAGTGAAGGGGGGAGTAATGAAAAACTGTTTTTT. It yields the protein CASSEGGSNEKLFF.

The genes are TRBV4-1 and TRBJ1-5, with TRBD1 identical over 10 bases. Germline V gene lookup returns CDR1 MGHRA and CDR2 YSYEKL. V lost 0 bases, J lost 6 bases, and 11 bases stayed unmatched. The CDR3 spans 18 residues. The CDR3 nucleotides are TGCGCCAGCAGCCAAGACTCCCGGGACAGGGGAGCGGGTCAGCCCCAGCATTTT. This translates into CASSQDSRDRGAGQPQHF.

The chain has TRBV7-8 and TRBJ2-7; 9 bases agree with TRBD1. Looked up from germline, CDR1 is SGHVS and CDR2 is FQNEAQ. This CDR3 is built from 19 residues. J gave up 7 bases and V 5 bases, and 24 bases lay outside the gene matches. The DNA of the CDR3 is TGTGCCAGCAGCATTAGACTAGTTGACCGGGACAGGGATCGAAGTGAGCAGTACTTC. Amino acid sequence: CASSIRLVDRDRDRSEQYF.

CDR3 in amino acids: CASSLLGGVLGQPQHF. The CDR3 DNA sequence: TGTGCCAGCAGTTTACTGGGGGGCGTCTTGGGTCAGCCCCAGCATTTT. The chain carries TRBV27 and TRBJ1-5, with D perhaps matching TRBD1 (6 bases). Looked up from germline, CDR1 is MNHEY and CDR2 is SMNVEV (reference sequence). The CDR3 has 16 amino acids. The V end was cut by 2 bases, the J end by 6 bases, with 17 bases between.

The V gene is TRBV2, the J gene TRBJ1-1, with 7 bases identical to TRBD1. The CDR3 consists of 14 residues. Germline CDR1 SNHLY, CDR2 FYNNEI. The V and J ends lost 0 bases and 5 bases, in that order; junction bases with no gene match: 3. CDR3 amino acids: CASSEAARGTEAFF. The DNA of the CDR3 is TGTGCCAGCAGTGAAGCGGCCAGGGGGACTGAAGCTTTCTTT.

This clone was detected once. This chain connects TRBV9 to TRBJ2-2; D gene unclear. Germline V gene data show CDR1 as SGDLS and CDR2 as YYNGEE. This CDR3 contains 14 residues. The V end lost 2 bases, the J end lost 0 bases, and 5 bases lay between the germline ends. The CDR3 region is CASSVSSNTGELFF. The CDR3 coding sequence is TGTGCCAGCAGCGTCTCATCGAACACCGGGGAGCTGTTTTTT. The full variable domain, with the rest looked up from reference TRBV9 and TRBJ2-2, is DSGVTQTPKHLITATGQRVTLRCSPRSGDLSVYWYQQSLDQGLQFLIQYYNGEERAKGNILERFSAQQFPDLHSELNLSSLELGDSALYFCASSVSSNTGELFFGEGSRLTVL.

In this sample, this clone turned up once. The chain recombines TRBV7-9 with TRBJ2-1; 10 positions agree with TRBD2. The ends lost 2 bases at V and 7 bases at J; junction bases unmatched: 11. CDR1 is SEHNR, CDR2 FQNEAQ, per germline (reference sequence). The CDR3 length is 17 residues. The CDR3 nucleotides are TGTGCCAGCAGCTTAAGGCTAGCGGGAGCGGTCGGGAATGAGCAGTTCTTC. It specifies CASSLRLAGAVGNEQFF.

This chain uses TRBV9 with TRBJ2-3; D unclear. CDR1 is SGDLS, CDR2 YYNGEE, per germline. This CDR3 spans 13 amino acids. The ends were cut back, 3 bases at V and 4 bases at J, with 9 bases in the middle. The CDR3 reads CASSAKGADTQYF. CDR3 nucleotides: TGTGCCAGCAGCGCAAAGGGCGCAGATACGCAGTATTTT. Full variable domain (missing parts from reference TRBV9 and TRBJ2-3): DSGVTQTPKHLITATGQRVTLRCSPRSGDLSVYWYQQSLDQGLQFLIQYYNGEERAKGNILERFSAQQFPDLHSELNLSSLELGDSALYFCASSAKGADTQYFGPGTRLTVL.